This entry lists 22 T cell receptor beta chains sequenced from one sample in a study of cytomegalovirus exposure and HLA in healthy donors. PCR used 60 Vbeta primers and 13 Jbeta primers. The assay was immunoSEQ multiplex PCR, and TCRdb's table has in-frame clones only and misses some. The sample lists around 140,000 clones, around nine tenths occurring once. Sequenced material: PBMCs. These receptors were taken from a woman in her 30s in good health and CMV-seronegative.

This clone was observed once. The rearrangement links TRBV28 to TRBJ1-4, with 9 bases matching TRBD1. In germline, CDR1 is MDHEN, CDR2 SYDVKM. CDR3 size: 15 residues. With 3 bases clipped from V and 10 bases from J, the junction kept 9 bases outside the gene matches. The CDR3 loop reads CASSFPPDRGGKLFF. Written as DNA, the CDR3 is TGTGCCAGCAGTTTCCCGCCGGACAGGGGAGGAAAACTGTTTTTT. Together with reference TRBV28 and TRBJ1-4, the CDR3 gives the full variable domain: DVKVTQSSRYLVKRTGEKVFLECVQDMDHENMFWYRQDPGLGLRLIYFSYDVKMKEKGDIPEGYSVSREKKERFSLILESASTNQTSMYLCASSFPPDRGGKLFFGSGTQLSVL.

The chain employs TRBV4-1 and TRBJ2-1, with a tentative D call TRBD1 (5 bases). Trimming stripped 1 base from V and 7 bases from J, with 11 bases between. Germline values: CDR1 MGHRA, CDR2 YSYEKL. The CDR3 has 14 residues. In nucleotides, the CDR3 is TGCGCCAGCAGCCAAGGGCCAGGGTCGAATGAGCAGTTCTTC. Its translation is CASSQGPGSNEQFF.

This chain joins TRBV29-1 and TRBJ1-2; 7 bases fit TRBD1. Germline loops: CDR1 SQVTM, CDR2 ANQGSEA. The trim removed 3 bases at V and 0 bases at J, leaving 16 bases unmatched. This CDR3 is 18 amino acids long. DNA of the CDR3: TGCAGCGTTGATAGGGCTGTAGGTGGGGACAGCACTAACTATGGCTACACCTTC. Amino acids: CSVDRAVGGDSTNYGYTF.

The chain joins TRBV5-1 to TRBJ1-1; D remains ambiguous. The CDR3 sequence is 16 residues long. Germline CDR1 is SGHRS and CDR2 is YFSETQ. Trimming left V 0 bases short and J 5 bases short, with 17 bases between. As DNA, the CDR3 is TGCGCCAGCAGCTTGGGTACTAGAGGGCTTACTACTGAAGCTTTCTTT. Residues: CASSLGTRGLTTEAFF.

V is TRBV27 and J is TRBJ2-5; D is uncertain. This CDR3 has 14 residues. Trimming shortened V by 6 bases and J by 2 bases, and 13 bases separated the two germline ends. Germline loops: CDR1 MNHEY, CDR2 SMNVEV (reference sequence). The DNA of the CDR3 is TGTGCCAGCAGCCCCAACTCTAGGCAAGAGACCCAGTACTTC. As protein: CASSPNSRQETQYF.

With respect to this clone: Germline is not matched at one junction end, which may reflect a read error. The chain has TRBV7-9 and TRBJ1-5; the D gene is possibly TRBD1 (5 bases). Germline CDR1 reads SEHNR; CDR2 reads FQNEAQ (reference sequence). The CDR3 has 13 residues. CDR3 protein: CSSSLEGYQPQHF. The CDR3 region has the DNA TGTTCCAGCAGCTTAGAGGGGTATCAGCCCCAGCATTTT.

The CDR3 region is CASSFSETGGGYGYTF. CDR3 in DNA: TGTGCCAGCAGTTTTTCCGAGACAGGTGGCGGCTATGGCTACACCTTC. The chain joins TRBV28 to TRBJ1-2; D may be TRBD1 (6 bases). Germline V gives CDR1 MDHEN, CDR2 SYDVKM. Trimming left V 3 bases short and J 4 bases short, with 18 bases between. CDR3 size: 16 residues.

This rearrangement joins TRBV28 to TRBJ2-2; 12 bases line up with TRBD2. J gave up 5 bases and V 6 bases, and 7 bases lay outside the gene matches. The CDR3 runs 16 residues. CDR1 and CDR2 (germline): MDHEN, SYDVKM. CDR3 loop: CASRQYGLAGTGELFF. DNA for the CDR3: TGTGCCAGCAGGCAATACGGACTAGCGGGAACCGGGGAGCTGTTTTTT.

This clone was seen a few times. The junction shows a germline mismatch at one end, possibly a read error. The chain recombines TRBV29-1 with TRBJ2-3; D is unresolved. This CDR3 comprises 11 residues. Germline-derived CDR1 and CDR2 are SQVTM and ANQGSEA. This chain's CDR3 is CMAVDTDTQYF. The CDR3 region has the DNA TGTATGGCGGTAGACACAGATACGCAGTATTTT.

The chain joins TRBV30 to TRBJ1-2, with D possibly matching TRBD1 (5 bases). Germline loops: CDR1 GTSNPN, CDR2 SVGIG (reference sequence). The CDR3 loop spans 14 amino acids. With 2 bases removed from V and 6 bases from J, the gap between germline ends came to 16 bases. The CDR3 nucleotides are TGTGCCTGGAGTTGGACACCCGAGGCGGATGGCTACACCTTC. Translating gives CAWSWTPEADGYTF. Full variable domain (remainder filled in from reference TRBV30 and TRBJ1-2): SQTIHQWPATLVQPVGSPLSLECTVEGTSNPNLYWYRQAAGRGLQLLFYSVGIGQISSEVPQNLSASRPQDRQFILSSKKLLLSDSGFYLCAWSWTPEADGYTFGSGTRLTVV.

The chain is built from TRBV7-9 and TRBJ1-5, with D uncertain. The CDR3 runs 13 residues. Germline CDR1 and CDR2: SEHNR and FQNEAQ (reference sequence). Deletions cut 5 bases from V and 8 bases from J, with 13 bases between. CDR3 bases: TGTGCCAGCAGCAAGACGGTCGGGGAGCCCCAGCATTTT. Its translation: CASSKTVGEPQHF.

The CDR3 coding sequence is TGTGCCAGCAGGAGACTAGCGACGGCCGGGGAGCTGTTTTTT. Translation gives CASRRLATAGELFF. The J gene is TRBJ2-2, the V gene TRBV2; 8 bases align to TRBD2. Germline lookup yields CDR1 SNHLY and CDR2 FYNNEI. This CDR3 spans 14 amino acids. Trimming cost V 6 bases and J 6 bases; bases outside gene matches: 6. The full variable domain, rest sourced from reference TRBV2 and TRBJ2-2, is EPEVTQTPSHQVTQMGQEVILRCVPISNHLYFYWYRQILGQKVEFLVSFYNNEISEKSEIFDDQFSVERPDGSNFTLKIRSTKLEDSAMYFCASRRLATAGELFFGEGSRLTVL.

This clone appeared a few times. CDR3 in amino acids: CASSQATGVQPQHF. The CDR3, as DNA: TGCGCCAGCAGCCAAGCGACAGGGGTTCAGCCCCAGCATTTT. V gene TRBV4-1 combines with J gene TRBJ1-5; 8 bases are shared with TRBD1. V was clipped by 1 base and J by 6 bases; unmatched bases: 2. The CDR3 spans 14 residues. Looked up from germline, CDR1 is MGHRA and CDR2 is YSYEKL.

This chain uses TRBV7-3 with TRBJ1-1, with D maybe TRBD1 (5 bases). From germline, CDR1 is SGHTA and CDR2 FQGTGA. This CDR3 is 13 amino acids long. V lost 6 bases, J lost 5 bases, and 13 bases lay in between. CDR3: CASRRTSSTEAFF. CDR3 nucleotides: TGTGCCAGCAGGCGGACAAGTTCAACTGAAGCTTTCTTT.

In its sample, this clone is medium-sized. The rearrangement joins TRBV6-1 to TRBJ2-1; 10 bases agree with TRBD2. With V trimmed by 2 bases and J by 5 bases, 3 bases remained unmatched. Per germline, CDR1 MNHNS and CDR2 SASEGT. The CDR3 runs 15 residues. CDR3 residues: CASSELAGGHNEQFF. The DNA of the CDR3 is TGTGCCAGCAGTGAATTAGCGGGGGGACACAATGAGCAGTTCTTC.

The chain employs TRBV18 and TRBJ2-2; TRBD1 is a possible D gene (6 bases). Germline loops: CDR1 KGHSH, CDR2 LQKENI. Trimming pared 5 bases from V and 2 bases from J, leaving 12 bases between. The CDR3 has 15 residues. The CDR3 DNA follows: TGTGCCAGCTCATACGGGACAACAAACACCGGGGAGCTGTTTTTT. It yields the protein CASSYGTTNTGELFF.

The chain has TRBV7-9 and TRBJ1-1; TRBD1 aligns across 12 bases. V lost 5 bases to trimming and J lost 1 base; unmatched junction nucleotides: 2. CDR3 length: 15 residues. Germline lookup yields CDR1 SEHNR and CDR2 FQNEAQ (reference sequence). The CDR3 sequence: CASSAGQGANTEAFF. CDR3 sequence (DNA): TGTGCCAGCAGCGCGGGACAGGGGGCGAACACTGAAGCTTTCTTT.

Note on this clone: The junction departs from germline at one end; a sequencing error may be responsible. The CDR3 loop reads CSSSLAGGPEFF. As DNA, the CDR3 is TGTTCCAGCAGCTTAGCGGGAGGCCCGGAGTTCTTC. The chain uses TRBV7-9 and TRBJ2-1; TRBD2 aligns across 10 bases. This CDR3 spans 12 amino acids. Germline lookup yields CDR1 SEHNR and CDR2 FQNEAQ (reference sequence). Full variable domain (rest looked up from reference TRBV7-9 and TRBJ2-1): DTGVSQNPRHKITKRGQNVTFRCDPISEHNRLYWYRQTLGQGPEFLTYFQNEAQLEKSRLLSDRFSAERPKGSFSTLEIQRTEQGDSAMYLCSSSLAGGPEFFGPGTRLTVL.

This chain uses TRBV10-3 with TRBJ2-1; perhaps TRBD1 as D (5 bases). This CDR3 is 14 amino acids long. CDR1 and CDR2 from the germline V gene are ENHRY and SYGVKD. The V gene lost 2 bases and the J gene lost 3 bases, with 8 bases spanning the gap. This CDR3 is CAISERDSYNEQFF. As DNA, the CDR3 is TGTGCCATCAGTGAGCGAGACAGCTACAATGAGCAGTTCTTC.

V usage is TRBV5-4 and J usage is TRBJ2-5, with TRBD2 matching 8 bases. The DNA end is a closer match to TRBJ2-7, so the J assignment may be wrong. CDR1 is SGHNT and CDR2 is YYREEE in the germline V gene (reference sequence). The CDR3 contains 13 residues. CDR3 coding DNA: TGTGCCAGCAGCTTCGGGACTAGCTACGAGCAGTACTTC. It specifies CASSFGTSYEQYF.

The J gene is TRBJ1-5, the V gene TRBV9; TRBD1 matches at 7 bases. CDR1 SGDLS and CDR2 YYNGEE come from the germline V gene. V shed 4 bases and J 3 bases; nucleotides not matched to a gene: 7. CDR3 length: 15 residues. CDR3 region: CASSFGQAYNQPQHF. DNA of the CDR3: TGTGCCAGCAGCTTTGGACAGGCGTACAATCAGCCCCAGCATTTT.

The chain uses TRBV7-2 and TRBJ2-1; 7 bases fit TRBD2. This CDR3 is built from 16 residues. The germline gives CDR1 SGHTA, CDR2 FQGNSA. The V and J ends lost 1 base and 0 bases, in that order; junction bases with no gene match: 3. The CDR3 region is CASSLVGGSSYNEQFF. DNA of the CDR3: TGTGCCAGCAGCTTAGTGGGCGGGAGCTCCTACAATGAGCAGTTCTTC.